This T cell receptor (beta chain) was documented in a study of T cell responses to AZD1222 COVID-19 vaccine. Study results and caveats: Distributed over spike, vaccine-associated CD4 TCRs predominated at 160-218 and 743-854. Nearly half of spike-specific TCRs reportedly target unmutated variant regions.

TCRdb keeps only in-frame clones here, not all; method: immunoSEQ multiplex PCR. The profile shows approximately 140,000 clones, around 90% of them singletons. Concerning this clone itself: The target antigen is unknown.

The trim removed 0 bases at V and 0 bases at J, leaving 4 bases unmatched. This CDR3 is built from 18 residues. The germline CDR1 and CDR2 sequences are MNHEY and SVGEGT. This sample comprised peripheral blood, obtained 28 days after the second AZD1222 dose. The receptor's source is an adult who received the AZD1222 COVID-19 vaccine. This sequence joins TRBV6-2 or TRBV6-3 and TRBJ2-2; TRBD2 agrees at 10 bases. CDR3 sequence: CASSYSASGGPNTGELFF. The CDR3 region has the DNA TGTGCCAGCAGTTACTCGGCTAGCGGGGGCCCGAACACCGGGGAGCTGTTTTTT.